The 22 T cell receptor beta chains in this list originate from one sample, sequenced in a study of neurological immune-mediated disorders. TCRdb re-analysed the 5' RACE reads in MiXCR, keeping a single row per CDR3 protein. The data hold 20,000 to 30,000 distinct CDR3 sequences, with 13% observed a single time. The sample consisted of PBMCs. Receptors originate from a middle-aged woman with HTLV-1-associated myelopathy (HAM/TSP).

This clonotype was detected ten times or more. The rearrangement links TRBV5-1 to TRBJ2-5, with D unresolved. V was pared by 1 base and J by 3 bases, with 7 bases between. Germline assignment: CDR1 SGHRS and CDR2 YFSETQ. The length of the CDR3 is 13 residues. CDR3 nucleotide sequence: TGCGCCAGCAGCTTGCGACCGGAAGAGACCCAGTACTTC. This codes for CASSLRPEETQYF.

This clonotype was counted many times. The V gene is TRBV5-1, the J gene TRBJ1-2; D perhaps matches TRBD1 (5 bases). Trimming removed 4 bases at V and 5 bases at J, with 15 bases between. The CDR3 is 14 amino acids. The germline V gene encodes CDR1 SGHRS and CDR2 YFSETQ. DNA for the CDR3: TGCGCCAGCAGCATTGGGACGGATGGTTATGGCTACACCTTC. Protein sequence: CASSIGTDGYGYTF.

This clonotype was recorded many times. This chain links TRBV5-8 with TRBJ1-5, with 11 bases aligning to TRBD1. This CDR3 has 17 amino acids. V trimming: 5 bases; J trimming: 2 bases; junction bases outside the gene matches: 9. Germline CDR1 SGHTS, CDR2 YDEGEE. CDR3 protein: CASRLGTGGFGNQPQHF. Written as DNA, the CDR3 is TGTGCCAGCAGGCTAGGGACAGGGGGTTTTGGCAATCAGCCCCAGCATTTT.

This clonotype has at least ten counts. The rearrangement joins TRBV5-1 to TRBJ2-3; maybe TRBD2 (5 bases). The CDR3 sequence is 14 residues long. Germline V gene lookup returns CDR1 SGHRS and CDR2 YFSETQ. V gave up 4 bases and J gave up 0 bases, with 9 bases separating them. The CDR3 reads CASSIATSTDTQYF. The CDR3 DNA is TGCGCCAGCAGCATAGCGACTAGCACAGATACGCAGTATTTT. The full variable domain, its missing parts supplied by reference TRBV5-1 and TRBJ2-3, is KAGVTQTPRYLIKTRGQQVTLSCSPISGHRSVSWYQQTPGQGLQFLFEYFSETQRNKGNFPGRFSGRQFSNSRSEMNVSTLELGDSALYLCASSIATSTDTQYFGPGTRLTVL.

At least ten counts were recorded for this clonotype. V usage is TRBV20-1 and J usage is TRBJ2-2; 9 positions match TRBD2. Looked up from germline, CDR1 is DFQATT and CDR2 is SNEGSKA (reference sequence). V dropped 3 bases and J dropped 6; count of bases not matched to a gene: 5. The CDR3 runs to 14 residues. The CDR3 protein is CSASLAGYAGELFF. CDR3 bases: TGCAGTGCTAGCCTAGCGGGATACGCCGGGGAGCTGTTTTTT.

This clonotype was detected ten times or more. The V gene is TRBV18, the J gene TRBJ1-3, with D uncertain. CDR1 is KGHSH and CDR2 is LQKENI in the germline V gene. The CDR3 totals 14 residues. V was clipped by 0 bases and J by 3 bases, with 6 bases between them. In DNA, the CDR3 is TGTGCCAGCTCACCACCGGGGAATGGAAACACCATATATTTT. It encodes CASSPPGNGNTIYF.

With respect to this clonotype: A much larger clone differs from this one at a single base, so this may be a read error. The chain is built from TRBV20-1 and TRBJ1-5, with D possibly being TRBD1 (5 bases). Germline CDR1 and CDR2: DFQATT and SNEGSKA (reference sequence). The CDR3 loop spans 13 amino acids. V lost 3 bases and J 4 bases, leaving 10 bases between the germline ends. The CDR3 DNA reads TGCAGTGCTAGTGGCAGGGTAAATCAGCCCCAGCATTTT. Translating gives CSASGRVNQPQHF.

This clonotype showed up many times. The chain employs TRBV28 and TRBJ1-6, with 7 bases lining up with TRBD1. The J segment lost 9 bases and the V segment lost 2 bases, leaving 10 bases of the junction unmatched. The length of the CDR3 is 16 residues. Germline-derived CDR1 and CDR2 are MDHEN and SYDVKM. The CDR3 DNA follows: TGTGCCAGCAGTTTACCGGGGACAGCGGGTAGTTCACCCCTCCACTTT. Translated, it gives CASSLPGTAGSSPLHF. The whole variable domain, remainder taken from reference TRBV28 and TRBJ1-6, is DVKVTQSSRYLVKRTGEKVFLECVQDMDHENMFWYRQDPGLGLRLIYFSYDVKMKEKGDIPEGYSVSREKKERFSLILESASTNQTSMYLCASSLPGTAGSSPLHFGNGTRLTVT.

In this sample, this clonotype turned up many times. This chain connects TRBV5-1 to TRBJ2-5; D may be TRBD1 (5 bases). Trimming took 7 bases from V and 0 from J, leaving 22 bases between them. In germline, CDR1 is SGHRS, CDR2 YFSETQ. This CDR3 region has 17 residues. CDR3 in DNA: TGCGCCAGCTCGGCGCAAGGCAGGGTTCGGGACCAAGAGACCCAGTACTTC. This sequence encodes CASSAQGRVRDQETQYF.

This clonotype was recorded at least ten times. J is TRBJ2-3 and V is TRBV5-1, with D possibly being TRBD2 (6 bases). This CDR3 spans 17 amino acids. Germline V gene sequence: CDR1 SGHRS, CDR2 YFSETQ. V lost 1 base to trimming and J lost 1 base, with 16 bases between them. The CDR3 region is CASSLPRGGSGTDTQYF. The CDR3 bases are TGCGCCAGCAGCTTGCCGCGGGGCGGGTCGGGCACAGATACGCAGTATTTT.

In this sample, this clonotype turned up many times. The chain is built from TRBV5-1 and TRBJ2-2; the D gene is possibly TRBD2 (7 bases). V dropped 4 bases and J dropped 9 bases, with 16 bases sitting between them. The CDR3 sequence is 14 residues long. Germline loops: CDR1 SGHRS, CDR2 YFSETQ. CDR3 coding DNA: TGCGCCAGCAGCCTGAGGTCGGGGGGCAGGGAGCTGTTTTTT. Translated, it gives CASSLRSGGRELFF.

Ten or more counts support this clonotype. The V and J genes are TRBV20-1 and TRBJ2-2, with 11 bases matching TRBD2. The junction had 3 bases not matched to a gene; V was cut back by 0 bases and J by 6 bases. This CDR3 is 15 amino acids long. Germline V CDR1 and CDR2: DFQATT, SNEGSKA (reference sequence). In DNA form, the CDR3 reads TGCAGTGCTAGAGAACTAGCGGGGGAAGCCGGGGAGCTGTTTTTT. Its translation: CSARELAGEAGELFF.

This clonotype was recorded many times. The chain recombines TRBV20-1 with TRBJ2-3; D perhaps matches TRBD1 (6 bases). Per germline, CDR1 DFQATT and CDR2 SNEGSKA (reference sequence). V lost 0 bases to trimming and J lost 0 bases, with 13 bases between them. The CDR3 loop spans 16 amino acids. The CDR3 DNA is TGCAGTGCTAGAGATGTTCGGGACATTAGCACAGATACGCAGTATTTT. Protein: CSARDVRDISTDTQYF.

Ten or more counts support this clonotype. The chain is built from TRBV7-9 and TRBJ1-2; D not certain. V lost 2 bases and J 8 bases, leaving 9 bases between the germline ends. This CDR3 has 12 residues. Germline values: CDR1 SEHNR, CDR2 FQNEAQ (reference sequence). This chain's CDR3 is CASSLTRAGYTF. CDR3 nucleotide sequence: TGTGCCAGCAGCTTAACTAGGGCCGGCTACACCTTC.

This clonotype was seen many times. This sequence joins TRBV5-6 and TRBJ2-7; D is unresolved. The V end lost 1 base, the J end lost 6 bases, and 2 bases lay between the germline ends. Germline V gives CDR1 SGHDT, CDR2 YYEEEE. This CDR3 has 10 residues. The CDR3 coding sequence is TGTGCCAGCAGCTTGTGCGAGCAGTACGTC. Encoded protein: CASSLCEQYV.

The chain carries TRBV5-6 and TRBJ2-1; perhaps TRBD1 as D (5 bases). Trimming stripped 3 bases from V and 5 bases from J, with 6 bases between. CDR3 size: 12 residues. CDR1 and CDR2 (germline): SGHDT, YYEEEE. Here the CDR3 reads CASSSGNNEQFF. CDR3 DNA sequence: TGTGCCAGCAGCTCAGGGAACAATGAGCAGTTCTTC. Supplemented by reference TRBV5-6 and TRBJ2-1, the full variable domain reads DAGVTQSPTHLIKTRGQQVTLRCSPKSGHDTVSWYQQALGQGPQFIFQYYEEEERQRGNFPDRFSGHQFPNYSSELNVNALLLGDSALYLCASSSGNNEQFFGPGTRLTVL.

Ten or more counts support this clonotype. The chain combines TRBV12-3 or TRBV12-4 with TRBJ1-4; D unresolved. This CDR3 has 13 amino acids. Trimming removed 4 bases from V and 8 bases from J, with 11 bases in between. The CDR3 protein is CASSSSLGEKLFF. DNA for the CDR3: TGTGCCAGCAGTTCAAGTCTCGGCGAAAAACTGTTTTTT.

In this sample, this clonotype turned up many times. The CDR3 sequence: CASSLKWSGGAGNTIYF. The CDR3 DNA is TGTGCCAGCAGCTTAAAATGGTCGGGGGGCGCGGGAAACACCATATATTTT. The chain couples TRBV7-8 to TRBJ1-3; possible D gene TRBD1, 6 bases. The CDR3 is made up of 17 amino acids. Trimming took off 2 bases at V and 4 bases at J, with 18 bases between the two ends. Germline CDR1 reads SGHVS; CDR2 reads FQNEAQ.

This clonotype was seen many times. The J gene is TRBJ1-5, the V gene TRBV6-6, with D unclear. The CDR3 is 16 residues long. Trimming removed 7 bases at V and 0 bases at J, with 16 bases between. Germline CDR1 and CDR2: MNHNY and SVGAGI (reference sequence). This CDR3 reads CASTPPKRGSNQPQHF. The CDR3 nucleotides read TGTGCCAGCACCCCCCCAAAACGGGGTAGCAATCAGCCCCAGCATTTT.

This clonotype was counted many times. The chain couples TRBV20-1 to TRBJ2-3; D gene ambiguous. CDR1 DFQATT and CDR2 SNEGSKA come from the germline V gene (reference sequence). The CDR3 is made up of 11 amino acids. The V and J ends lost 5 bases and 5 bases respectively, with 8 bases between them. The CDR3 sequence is CSARNRDTQYF. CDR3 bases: TGCAGTGCTCGGAACAGAGATACGCAGTATTTT.

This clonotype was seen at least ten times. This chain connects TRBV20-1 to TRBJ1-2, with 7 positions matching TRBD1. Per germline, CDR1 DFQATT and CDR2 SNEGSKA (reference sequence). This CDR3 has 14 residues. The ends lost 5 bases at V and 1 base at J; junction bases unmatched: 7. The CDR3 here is CSAFSTGNNYGYTF. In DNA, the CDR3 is TGCAGTGCTTTTTCGACAGGGAATAACTATGGCTACACCTTC.

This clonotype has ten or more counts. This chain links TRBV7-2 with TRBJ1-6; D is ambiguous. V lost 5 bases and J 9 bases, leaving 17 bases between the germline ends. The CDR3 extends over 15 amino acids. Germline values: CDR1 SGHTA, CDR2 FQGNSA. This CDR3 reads CASSRERLPVSPLHF. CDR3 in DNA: TGTGCCAGCAGCCGGGAGCGTTTACCAGTTTCACCCCTCCACTTT. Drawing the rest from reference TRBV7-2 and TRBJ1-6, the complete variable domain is GAGVSQSPSNKVTEKGKDVELRCDPISGHTALYWYRQSLGQGLEFLIYFQGNSAPDKSGLPSDRFSAERTGGSVSTLTIQRTQQEDSAVYLCASSRERLPVSPLHFGNGTRLTVT.